This TCR beta chain was captured by sequencing in a study of blood T cell repertoires in COVID-19. Study information: Sources were T cells, B-cell-depleted T cells, or PBMCs; the material itself was cDNA or gDNA.

Germline values: CDR1 SGHTS, CDR2 YDEGEE. V was clipped by 4 bases and J by 2 bases; unmatched bases: 2. The CDR3 covers 13 residues. Produced via immunoSEQ multiplex PCR; TCRdb's table is partial and in-frame only. The data hold about 300,000 clones, with 85% observed a single time. Participants came from 20 to 25 US areas, aged roughly 18 to 89 years. Clinical histories supplied by participants themselves formed the basis of cohort assignment. This clonotype was obtained from a woman aged 25 to 45 who had been exposed to COVID-19. The V and J genes are TRBV5-8 and TRBJ1-2; 7 bases are a match to TRBD1. The material sequenced was PBMCs or T cells enriched from blood (not recorded which). CDR3 sequence: CASSVDRNYGYTF. The CDR3 DNA reads as TGTGCCAGCAGCGTGGACAGGAACTATGGCTACACCTTC.